A single sample is the source of the 6 T cell receptor beta chains below, sequenced in a study of cytotoxic CD8 clonotypes in ibrutinib-treated CLL. Repertoires were generated with immunoSEQ multiplex PCR, while TCRdb's copy carries only in-frame clones and drops some. The data contain about 150,000 clones, over 60% of them singletons. This specimen was PBMCs, taken after 12 months of ibrutinib treatment. These receptors originate from a human donor with chronic lymphocytic leukemia.

The table lists this clone with a few counts. The chain links TRBV14 to TRBJ2-3; 9 positions agree with TRBD1. The germline CDR1 and CDR2 sequences are SGHDN and FVKESK. V lost 4 bases, J lost 4 bases, and 9 bases stayed unmatched. The CDR3 totals 16 residues. CDR3 sequence (DNA): TGTGCCAGCAGCCCAGAGACAGGGGGGACGGCAGATACGCAGTATTTT. Protein sequence: CASSPETGGTADTQYF. Full variable domain (missing parts from reference TRBV14 and TRBJ2-3): EAGVTQFPSHSVIEKGQTVTLRCDPISGHDNLYWYRRVMGKEIKFLLHFVKESKQDESGMPNNRFLAERTGGTYSTLKVQPAELEDSGVYFCASSPETGGTADTQYFGPGTRLTVL.

The chain is built from TRBV11-3 and TRBJ2-1; D is tentatively TRBD1 or TRBD2 (5 bases each). Per the germline V gene, CDR1 is SGHNT and CDR2 is YENEEA. Trimming pared 5 bases from V and 9 bases from J, leaving 17 bases between. The CDR3 spans 14 residues. The CDR3: CASSNRGRQGEQFF. CDR3 sequence (DNA): TGTGCCAGCAGCAACCGGGGTAGGCAGGGTGAGCAGTTCTTC. The full variable domain, rest sourced from reference TRBV11-3 and TRBJ2-1, is EAGVVQSPRYKIIEKKQPVAFWCNPISGHNTLYWYLQNLGQGPELLIRYENEEAVDDSQLPKDRFSAERLKGVDSTLKIQPAELGDSAVYLCASSNRGRQGEQFFGPGTRLTVL.

The chain is built from TRBV21-1 and TRBJ1-2; TRBD1, the D gene given by the table, was not confirmed from the DNA. TRBV21-1 is a pseudogene segment. The CDR3 consists of 17 residues. DNA of the CDR3: TGTGCCAGCAGAACTCACGCCGGGACAGGGGGCAAGAGTGGCTACACCTTC. Translated: CASRTHAGTGGKSGYTF.

The rearrangement joins TRBV5-6 to TRBJ2-7; the match to TRBD2 covers 7 bases. The CDR3 extends over 14 amino acids. The V gene's germline CDR1 is SGHDT and CDR2 YYEEEE. The junction had 9 bases not matched to a gene; V was cut back by 4 bases and J by 5 bases. The CDR3 region has the DNA TGTGCCAGCAGCGTCCGGGACTATATCCACGAGCAGTACTTC. It yields the protein CASSVRDYIHEQYF.

In this sample, this clone turned up once. The V call is TRBV29-1, the J call TRBJ1-4; the D gene is possibly TRBD1 (5 bases). CDR1 and CDR2 (germline): SQVTM, ANQGSEA. V was clipped by 4 bases and J by 5 bases, with 11 bases between them. The CDR3 runs to 13 residues. The DNA for the CDR3 is TGCAGCGTTGCCACAGGACTAAATGAAAAACTGTTTTTT. It codes for CSVATGLNEKLFF. Supplemented by reference TRBV29-1 and TRBJ1-4, the full variable domain reads SAVISQKPSRDICQRGTSLTIQCQVDSQVTMMFWYRQQPGQSLTLIATANQGSEATYESGFVIDKFPISRPNLTFSTLTVSNMSPEDSSIYLCSVATGLNEKLFFGSGTQLSVL.

This chain joins TRBV19 and TRBJ2-7, with D tentatively TRBD2 (5 bases). Germline V lookup: CDR1 LNHDA, CDR2 SQIVND (reference sequence). This CDR3 contains 14 residues. The ends were cut back, 1 base at V and 6 bases at J, with 13 bases in the middle. CDR3 DNA: TGTGCCAGTAGTATAGCACGGGATGGTTTCGAGCAGTACTTC. Its translation: CASSIARDGFEQYF.